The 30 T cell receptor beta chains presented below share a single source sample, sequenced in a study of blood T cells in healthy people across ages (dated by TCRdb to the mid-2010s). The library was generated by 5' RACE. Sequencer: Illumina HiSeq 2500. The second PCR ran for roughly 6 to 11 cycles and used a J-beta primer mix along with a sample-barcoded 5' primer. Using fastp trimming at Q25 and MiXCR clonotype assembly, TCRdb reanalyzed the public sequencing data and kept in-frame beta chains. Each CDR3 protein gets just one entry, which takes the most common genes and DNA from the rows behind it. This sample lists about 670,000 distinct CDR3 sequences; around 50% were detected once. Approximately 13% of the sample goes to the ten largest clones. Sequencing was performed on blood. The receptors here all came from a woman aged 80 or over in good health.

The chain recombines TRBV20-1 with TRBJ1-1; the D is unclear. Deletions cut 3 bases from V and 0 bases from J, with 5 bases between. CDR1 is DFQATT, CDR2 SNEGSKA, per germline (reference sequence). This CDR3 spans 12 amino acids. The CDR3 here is CSARQVNTEAFF. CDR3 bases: TGCAGTGCTAGGCAAGTGAACACTGAAGCTTTCTTT.

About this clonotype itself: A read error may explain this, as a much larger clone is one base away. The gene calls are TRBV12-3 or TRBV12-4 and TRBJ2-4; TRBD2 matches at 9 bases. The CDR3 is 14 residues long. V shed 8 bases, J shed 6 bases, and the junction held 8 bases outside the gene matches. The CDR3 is CASRLAEGGNIQYF. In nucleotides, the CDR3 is TGTGCCAGCCGACTAGCGGAAGGGGGAAACATTCAGTACTTC.

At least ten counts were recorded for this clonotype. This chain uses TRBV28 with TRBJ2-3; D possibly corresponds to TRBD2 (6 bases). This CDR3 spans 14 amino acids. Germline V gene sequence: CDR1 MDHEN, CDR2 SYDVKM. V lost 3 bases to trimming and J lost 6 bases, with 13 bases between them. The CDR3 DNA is TGTGCCAGCAGTTTCCCTCCCCGGGGGGATACGCAGTATTTT. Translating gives CASSFPPRGDTQYF.

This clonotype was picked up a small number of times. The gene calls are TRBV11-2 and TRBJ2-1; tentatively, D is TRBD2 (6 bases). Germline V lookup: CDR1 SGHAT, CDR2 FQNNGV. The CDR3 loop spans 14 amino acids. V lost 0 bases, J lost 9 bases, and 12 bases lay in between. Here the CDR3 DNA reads TGTGCCAGCAGCTTAGAAGGGACGGAGGGTGAGCAGTTCTTC. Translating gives CASSLEGTEGEQFF.

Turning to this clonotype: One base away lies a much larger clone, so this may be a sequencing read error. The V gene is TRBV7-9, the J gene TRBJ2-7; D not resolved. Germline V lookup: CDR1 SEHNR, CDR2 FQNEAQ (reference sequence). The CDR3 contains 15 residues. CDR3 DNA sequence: TGTACCAGCAGCTTAGTGGGTTGGGCAGCCTACGAGCAGTACTTC. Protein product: CTSSLVGWAAYEQYF.

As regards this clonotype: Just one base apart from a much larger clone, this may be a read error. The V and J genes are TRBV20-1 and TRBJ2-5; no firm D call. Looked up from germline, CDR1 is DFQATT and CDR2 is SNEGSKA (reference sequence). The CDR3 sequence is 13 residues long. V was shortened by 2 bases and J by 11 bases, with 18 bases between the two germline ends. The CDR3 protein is CSARYVGRNEQYF. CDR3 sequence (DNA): TGCAGTGCTAGATACGTGGGTCGCAATGAGCAGTACTTC.

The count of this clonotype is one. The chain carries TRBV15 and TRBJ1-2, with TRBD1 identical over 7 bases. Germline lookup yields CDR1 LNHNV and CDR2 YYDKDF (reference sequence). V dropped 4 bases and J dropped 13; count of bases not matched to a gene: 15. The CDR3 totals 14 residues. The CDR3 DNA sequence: TGTGCCACCAGCATCACGCTGGGGGGAGGGGGCATCACCTTC. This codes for CATSITLGGGGITF.

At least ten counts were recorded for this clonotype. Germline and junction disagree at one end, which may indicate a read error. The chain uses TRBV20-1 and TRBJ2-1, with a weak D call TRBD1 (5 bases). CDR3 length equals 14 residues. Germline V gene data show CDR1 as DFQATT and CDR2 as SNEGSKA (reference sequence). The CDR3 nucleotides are TGCAGTGCTCGAGACCAGGGTACCCTATTGGGGCAGTTCTTC. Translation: CSARDQGTLLGQFF.

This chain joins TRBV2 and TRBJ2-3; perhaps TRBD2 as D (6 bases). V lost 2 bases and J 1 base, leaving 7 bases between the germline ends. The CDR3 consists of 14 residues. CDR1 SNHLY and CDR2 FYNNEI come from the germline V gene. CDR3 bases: TGTGCCAGCAGTGAACTAGCGCGCACAGATACGCAGTATTTT. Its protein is CASSELARTDTQYF.

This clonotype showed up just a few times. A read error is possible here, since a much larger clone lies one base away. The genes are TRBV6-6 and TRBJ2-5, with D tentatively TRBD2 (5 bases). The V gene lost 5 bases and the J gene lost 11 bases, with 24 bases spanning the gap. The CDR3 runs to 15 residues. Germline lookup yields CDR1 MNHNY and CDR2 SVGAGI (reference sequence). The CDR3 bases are TGTGCCAGCAGTCGGGATCTCACCGGCCTCAATGAGCAGTACTTC. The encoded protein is CASSRDLTGLNEQYF.

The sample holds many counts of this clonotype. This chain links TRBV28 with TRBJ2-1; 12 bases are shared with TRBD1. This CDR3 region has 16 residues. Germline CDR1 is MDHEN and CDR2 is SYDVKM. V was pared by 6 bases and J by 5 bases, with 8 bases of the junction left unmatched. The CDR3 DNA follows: TGTGCCAGCAGCCTTGCCGGGACAGGGGGCCACAATGAGCAGTTCTTC. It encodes CASSLAGTGGHNEQFF.

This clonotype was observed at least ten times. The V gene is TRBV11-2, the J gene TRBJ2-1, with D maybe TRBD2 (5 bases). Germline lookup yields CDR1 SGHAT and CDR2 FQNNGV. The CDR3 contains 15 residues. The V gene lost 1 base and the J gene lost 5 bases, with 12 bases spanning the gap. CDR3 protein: CASSLVLAVNNEQFF. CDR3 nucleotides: TGTGCCAGCAGCTTAGTGCTAGCAGTCAACAATGAGCAGTTCTTC.

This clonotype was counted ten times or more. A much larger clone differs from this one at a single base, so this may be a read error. The CDR3 region is CASSARAGQEIYNEQYF. In DNA form, the CDR3 reads TGTGCCAGCAGCGCTAGGGCAGGACAGGAGATCTACAATGAGCAGTACTTC. The chain uses TRBV9 and TRBJ2-1; TRBD1 matches 7 bases. The J call may be wrong; the DNA end is better matched by TRBJ2-7. The germline CDR1 and CDR2 sequences are SGDLS and YYNGEE. CDR3 size: 17 residues.

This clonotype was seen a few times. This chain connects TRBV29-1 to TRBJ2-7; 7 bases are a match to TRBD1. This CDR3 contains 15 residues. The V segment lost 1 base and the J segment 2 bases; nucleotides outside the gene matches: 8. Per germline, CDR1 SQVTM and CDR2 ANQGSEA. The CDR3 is CSVEGIPGQTYEQYF. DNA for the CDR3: TGCAGCGTTGAAGGAATACCGGGACAGACCTACGAGCAGTACTTC.

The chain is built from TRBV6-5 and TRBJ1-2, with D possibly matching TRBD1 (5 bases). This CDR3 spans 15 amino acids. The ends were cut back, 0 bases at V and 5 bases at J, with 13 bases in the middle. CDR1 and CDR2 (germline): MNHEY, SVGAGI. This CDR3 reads CASSYSRQGCYGYTF. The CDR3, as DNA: TGTGCCAGCAGTTACTCGAGGCAGGGATGTTATGGCTACACCTTC.

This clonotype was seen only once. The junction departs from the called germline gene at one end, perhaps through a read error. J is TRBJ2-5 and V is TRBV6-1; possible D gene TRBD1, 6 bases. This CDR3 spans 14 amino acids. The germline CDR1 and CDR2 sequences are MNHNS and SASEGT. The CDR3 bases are TGTGCCAGCGGGAACGGACAGCCTCAAGAGACCCGGTACTTC. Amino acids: CASGNGQPQETRYF.

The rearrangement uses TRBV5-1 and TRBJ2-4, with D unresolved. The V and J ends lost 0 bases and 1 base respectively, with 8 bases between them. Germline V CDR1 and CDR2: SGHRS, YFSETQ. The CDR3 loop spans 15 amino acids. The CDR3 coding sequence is TGCGCCAGCAGCTTGGGAGAGGTGGCCAAAAACATTCAGTACTTC. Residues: CASSLGEVAKNIQYF.

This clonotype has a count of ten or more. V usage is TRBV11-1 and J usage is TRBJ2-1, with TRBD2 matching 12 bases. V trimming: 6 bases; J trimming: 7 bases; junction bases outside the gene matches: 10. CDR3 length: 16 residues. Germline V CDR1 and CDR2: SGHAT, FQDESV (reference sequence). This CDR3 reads CASSSAASGRGNEQFF. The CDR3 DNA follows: TGTGCCAGCAGTTCCGCGGCTAGCGGGAGGGGGAATGAGCAGTTCTTC.

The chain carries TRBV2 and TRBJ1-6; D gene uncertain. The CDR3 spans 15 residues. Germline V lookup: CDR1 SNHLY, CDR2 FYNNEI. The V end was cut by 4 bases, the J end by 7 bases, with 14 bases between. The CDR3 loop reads CASSVQGRPNSPLHF. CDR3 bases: TGTGCCAGCAGTGTTCAAGGACGGCCAAATTCACCCCTCCACTTT.

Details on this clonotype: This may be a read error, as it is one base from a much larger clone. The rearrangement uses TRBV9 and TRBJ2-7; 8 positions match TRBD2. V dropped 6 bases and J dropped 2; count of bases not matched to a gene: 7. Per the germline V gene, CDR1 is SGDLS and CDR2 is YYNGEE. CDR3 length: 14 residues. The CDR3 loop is CASNAREGPYEQYF. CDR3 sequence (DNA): TGTGCCAGCAACGCTCGGGAGGGCCCCTACGAGCAGTACTTC.

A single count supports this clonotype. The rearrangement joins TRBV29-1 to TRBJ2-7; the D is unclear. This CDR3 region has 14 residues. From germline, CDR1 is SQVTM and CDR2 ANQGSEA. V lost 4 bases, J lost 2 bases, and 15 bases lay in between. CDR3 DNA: TGCAGCGTTGGCTTGTCGGGCCTTCCCTACGAGCAGTACTTC. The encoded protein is CSVGLSGLPYEQYF.

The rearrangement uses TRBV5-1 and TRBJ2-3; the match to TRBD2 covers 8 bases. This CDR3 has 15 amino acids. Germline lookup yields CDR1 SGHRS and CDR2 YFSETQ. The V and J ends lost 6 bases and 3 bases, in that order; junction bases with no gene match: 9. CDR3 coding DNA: TGCGCCAGCACCCGGGGGGGGGCGCAAACAGATACGCAGTATTTT. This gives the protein CASTRGGAQTDTQYF.

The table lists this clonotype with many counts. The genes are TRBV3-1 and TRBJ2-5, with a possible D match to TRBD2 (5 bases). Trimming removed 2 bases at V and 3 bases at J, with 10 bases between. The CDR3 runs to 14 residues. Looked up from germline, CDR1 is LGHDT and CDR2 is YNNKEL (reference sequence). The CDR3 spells CASSQTAGKETQYF. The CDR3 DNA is TGTGCCAGCAGCCAAACCGCCGGGAAAGAGACCCAGTACTTC.

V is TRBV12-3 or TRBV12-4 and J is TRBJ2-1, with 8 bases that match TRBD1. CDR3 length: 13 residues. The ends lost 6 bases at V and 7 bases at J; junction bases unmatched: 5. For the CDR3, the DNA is TGTGCCAGCAGACAGGGGGGAGGAAATGAGCAGTTCTTC. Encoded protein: CASRQGGGNEQFF.

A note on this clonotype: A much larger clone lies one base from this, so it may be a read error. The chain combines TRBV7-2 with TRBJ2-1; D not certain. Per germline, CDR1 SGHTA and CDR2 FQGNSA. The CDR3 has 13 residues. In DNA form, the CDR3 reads TGTGCCAGCAGCTTCCGCGTCCGTGGTGAGCGGTTCTTC. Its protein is CASSFRVRGERFF.

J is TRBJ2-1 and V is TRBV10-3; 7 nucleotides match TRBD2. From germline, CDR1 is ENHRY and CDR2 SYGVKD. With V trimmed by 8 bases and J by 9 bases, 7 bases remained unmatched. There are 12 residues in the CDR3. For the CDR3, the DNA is TGTGCCATCGAGGGACTATCTGGTGAGCAGTTCTTC. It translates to CAIEGLSGEQFF.

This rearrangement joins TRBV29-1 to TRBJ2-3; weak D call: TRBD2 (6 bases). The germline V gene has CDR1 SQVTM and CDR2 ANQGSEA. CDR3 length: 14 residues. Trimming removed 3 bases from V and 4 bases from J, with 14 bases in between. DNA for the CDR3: TGCAGCGTTGATGGGCGGGGAATCCCAGATACGCAGTATTTT. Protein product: CSVDGRGIPDTQYF.

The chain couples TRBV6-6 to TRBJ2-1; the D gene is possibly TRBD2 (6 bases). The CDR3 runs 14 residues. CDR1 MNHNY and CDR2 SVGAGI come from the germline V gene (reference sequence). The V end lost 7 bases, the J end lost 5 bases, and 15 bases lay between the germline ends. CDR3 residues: CASINSGGNNEQFF. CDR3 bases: TGTGCCAGCATCAACTCCGGAGGGAACAATGAGCAGTTCTTC.

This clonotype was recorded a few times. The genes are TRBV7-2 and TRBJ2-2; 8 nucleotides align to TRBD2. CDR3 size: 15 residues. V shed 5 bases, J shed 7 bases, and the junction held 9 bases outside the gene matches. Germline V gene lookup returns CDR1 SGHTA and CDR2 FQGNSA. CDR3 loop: CASSPSGTRFGELFF. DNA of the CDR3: TGTGCCAGCAGCCCCTCCGGGACTAGGTTCGGGGAGCTGTTTTTT.

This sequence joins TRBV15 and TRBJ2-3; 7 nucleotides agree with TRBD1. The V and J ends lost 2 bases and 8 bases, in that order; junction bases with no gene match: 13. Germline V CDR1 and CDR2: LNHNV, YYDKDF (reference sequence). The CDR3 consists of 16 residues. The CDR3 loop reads CATSRIQGSYQVTQYF. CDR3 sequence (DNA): TGTGCCACCAGCAGAATACAGGGGAGTTATCAGGTTACGCAGTATTTT.